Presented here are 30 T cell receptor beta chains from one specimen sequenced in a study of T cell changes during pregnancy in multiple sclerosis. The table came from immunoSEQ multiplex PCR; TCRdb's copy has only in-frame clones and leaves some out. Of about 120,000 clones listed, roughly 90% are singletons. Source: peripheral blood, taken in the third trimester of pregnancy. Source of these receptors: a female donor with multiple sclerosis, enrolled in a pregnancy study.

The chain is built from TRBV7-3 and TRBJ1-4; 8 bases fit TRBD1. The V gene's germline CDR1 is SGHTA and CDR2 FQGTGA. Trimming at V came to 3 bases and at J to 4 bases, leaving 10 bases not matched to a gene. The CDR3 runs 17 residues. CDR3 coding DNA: TGTGCCAGCAGCTTGTCACAGGGGGTGGCGGGTAATGAAAAACTGTTTTTT. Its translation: CASSLSQGVAGNEKLFF.

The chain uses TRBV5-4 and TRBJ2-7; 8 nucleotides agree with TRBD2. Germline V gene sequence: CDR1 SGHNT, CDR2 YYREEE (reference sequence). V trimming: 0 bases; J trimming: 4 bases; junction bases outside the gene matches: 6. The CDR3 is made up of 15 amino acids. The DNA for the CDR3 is TGTGCCAGCAGCTTGGTCGGTAGCGGGATATACGAGCAGTACTTC. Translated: CASSLVGSGIYEQYF.

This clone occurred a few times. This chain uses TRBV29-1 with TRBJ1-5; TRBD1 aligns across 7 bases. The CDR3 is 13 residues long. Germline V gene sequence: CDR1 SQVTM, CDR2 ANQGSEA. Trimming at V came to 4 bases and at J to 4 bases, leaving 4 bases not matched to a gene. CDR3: CSVAQGLNQPQHF. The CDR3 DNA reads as TGCAGCGTTGCACAGGGGCTAAATCAGCCCCAGCATTTT.

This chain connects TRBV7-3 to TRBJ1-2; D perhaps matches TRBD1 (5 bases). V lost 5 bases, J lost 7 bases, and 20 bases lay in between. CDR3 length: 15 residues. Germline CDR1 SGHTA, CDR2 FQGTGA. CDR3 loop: CASSAYPQGLGGYTF. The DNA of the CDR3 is TGTGCCAGCAGCGCCTACCCGCAGGGTTTAGGTGGCTACACCTTC.

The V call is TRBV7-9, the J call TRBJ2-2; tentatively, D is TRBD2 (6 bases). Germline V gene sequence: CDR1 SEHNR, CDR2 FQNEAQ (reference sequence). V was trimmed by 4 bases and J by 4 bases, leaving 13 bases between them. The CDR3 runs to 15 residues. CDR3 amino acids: CASSSPSGFTGELFF. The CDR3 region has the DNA TGTGCCAGCAGCTCCCCCAGCGGGTTCACCGGGGAGCTGTTTTTT.

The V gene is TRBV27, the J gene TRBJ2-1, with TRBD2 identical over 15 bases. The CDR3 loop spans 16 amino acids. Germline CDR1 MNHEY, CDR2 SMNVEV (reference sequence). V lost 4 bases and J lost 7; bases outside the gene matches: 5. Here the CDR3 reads CASSSPGTSGGNEQFF. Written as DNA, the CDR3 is TGTGCCAGCAGTTCCCCCGGGACTAGCGGGGGGAATGAGCAGTTCTTC.

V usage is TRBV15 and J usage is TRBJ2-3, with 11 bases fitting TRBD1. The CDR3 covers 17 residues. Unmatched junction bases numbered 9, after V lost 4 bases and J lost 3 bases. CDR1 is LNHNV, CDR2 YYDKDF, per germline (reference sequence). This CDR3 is CATSKSVRDRGTDTQYF. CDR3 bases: TGTGCCACCAGCAAATCGGTCCGGGACAGGGGGACAGATACGCAGTATTTT.

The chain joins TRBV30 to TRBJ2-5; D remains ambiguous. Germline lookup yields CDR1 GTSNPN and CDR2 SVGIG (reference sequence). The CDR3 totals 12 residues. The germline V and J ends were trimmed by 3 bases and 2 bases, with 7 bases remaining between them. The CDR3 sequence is CAWSLRQETQYF. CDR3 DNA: TGTGCCTGGAGCTTGAGGCAAGAGACCCAGTACTTC.

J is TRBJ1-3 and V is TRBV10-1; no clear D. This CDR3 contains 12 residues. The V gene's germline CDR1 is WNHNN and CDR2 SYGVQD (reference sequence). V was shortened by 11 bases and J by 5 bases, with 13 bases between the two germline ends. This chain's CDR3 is CAAARRRNTIYF. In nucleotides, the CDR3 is TGCGCCGCGGCCAGGAGGCGAAACACCATATATTTT.

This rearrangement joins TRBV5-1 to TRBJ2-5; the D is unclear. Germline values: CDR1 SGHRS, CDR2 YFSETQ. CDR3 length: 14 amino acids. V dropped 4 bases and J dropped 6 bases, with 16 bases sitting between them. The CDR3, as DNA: TGCGCCAGCAGCCCCGACTTGGATCCGAAGACCCAGTACTTC. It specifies CASSPDLDPKTQYF. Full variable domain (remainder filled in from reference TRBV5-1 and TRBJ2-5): KAGVTQTPRYLIKTRGQQVTLSCSPISGHRSVSWYQQTPGQGLQFLFEYFSETQRNKGNFPGRFSGRQFSNSRSEMNVSTLELGDSALYLCASSPDLDPKTQYFGPGTRLLVL.

This CDR3 is CASSTNSLEAFF. CDR3 sequence (DNA): TGTGCCAGCTCAACCAACAGTCTCGAAGCTTTCTTT. The chain employs TRBV18 and TRBJ1-1; D remains unclear. Germline V gene sequence: CDR1 KGHSH, CDR2 LQKENI. V shed 5 bases and J shed 8 bases, with 12 bases lying between them. The CDR3 is made up of 12 amino acids.

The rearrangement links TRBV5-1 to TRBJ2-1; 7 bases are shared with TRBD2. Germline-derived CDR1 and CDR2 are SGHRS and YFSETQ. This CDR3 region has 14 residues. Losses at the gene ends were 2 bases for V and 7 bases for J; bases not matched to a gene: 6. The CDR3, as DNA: TGCGCCAGCAGCTTAGCGGGACCGGGGAATGAGCAGTTCTTC. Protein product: CASSLAGPGNEQFF.

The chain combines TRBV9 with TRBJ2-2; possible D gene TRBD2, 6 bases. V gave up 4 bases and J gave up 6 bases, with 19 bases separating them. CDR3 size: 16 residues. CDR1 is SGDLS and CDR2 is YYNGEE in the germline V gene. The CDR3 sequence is CASSPDQGGGPGELFF. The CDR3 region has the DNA TGTGCCAGCAGCCCGGACCAGGGAGGTGGTCCCGGGGAGCTGTTTTTT.

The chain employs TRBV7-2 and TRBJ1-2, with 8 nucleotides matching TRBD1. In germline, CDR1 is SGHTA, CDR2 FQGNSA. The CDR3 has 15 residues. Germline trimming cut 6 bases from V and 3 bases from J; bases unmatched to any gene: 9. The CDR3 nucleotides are TGTGCCAGCAGTTATTCAGGGGGCTTCGACTATGGCTACACCTTC. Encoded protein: CASSYSGGFDYGYTF. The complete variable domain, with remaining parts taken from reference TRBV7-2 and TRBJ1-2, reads GAGVSQSPSNKVTEKGKDVELRCDPISGHTALYWYRQSLGQGLEFLIYFQGNSAPDKSGLPSDRFSAERTGGSVSTLTIQRTQQEDSAVYLCASSYSGGFDYGYTFGSGTRLTVV.

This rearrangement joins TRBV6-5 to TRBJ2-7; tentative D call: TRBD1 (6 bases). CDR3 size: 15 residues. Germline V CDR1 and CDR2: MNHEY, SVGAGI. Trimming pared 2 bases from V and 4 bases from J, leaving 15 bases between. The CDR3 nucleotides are TGTGCCAGCAGTTACCGGGCAGGGGCGGCGTACGAGCAGTACTTC. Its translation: CASSYRAGAAYEQYF.

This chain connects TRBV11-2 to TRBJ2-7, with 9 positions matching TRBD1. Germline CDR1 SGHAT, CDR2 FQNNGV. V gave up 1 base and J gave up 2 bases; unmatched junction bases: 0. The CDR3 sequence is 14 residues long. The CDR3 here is CASSLGQGAYEQYF. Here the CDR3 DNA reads TGTGCCAGCAGCTTAGGACAGGGGGCCTACGAGCAGTACTTC.

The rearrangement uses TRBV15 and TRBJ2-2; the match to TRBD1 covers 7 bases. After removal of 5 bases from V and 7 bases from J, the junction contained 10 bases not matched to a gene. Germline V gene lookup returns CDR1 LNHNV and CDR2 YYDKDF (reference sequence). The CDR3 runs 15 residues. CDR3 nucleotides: TGTGCCACCAGCCTAGACTTACAGGGGCACGGGGAGCTGTTTTTT. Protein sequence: CATSLDLQGHGELFF.

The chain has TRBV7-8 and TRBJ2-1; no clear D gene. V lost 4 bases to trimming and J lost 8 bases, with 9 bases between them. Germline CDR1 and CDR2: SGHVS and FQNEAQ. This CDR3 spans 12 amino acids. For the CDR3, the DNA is TGTGCCAGCAGCTCCCTTTTAGATGAGCAGTTCTTC. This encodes CASSSLLDEQFF. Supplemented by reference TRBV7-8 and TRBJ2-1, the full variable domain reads GAGVSQSPRYKVAKRGQDVALRCDPISGHVSLFWYQQALGQGPEFLTYFQNEAQLDKSGLPSDRFFAERPEGSVSTLKIQRTQQEDSAVYLCASSSLLDEQFFGPGTRLTVL.

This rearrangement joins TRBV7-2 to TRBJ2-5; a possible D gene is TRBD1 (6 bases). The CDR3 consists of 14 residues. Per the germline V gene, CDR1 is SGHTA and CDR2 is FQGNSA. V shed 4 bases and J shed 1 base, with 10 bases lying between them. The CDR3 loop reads CASSSGHSQETQYF. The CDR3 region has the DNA TGTGCCAGCAGCTCGGGACACTCCCAAGAGACCCAGTACTTC.

Here the CDR3 DNA reads TGTGCCAGCAGCTTAGGACTAGCCCCAATTGACAATGAGCAGTTCTTC. Protein product: CASSLGLAPIDNEQFF. The rearrangement uses TRBV7-9 and TRBJ2-1; TRBD2 matches at 7 bases. V trimming: 1 base; J trimming: 5 bases; junction bases outside the gene matches: 8. Germline loops: CDR1 SEHNR, CDR2 FQNEAQ (reference sequence). CDR3 length: 16 amino acids.

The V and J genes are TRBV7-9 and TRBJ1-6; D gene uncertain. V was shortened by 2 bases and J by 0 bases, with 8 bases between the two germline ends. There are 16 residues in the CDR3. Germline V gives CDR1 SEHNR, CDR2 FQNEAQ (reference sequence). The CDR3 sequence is CASSLQGGSYNSPLHF. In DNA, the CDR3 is TGTGCCAGCAGCTTACAAGGAGGCTCCTATAATTCACCCCTCCACTTT.

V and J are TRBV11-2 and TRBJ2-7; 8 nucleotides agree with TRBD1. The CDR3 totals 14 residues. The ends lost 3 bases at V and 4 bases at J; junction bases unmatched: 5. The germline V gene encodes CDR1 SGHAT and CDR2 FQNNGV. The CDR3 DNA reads TGTGCCAGCAGCTTGTCCGACAGGGGTTACGAGCAGTACTTC. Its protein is CASSLSDRGYEQYF.

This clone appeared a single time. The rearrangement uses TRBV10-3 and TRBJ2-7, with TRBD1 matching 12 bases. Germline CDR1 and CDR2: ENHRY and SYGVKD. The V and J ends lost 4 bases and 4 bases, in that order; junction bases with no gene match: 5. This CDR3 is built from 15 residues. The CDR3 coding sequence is TGTGCCATCAGTGGACCGGGACAGGGGGCTTACGAGCAGTACTTC. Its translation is CAISGPGQGAYEQYF.

In DNA form, the CDR3 reads TGTGCCAGCAGCTTGAGAGGGGGCGTTTCGTCCGGGGAGCTGTTTTTT. Amino acids: CASSLRGGVSSGELFF. The chain carries TRBV5-4 and TRBJ2-2; 7 nucleotides align to TRBD1. Germline CDR1 reads SGHNT; CDR2 reads YYREEE (reference sequence). Trimming at V came to 1 base and at J to 6 bases, leaving 9 bases not matched to a gene. The CDR3 is 16 residues long.

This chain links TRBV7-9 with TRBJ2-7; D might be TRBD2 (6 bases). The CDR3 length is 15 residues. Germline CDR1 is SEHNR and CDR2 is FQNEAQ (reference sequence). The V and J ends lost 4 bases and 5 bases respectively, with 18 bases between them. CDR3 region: CASSSSRAGRHEQYF. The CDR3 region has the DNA TGTGCCAGCAGCTCTTCCCGGGCGGGGAGACACGAGCAGTACTTC.

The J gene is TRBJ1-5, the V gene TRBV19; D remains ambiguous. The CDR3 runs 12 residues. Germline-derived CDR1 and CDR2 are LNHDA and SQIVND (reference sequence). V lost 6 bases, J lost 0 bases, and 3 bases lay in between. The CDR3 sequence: CASSGSNQPQHF. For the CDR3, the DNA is TGTGCCAGTAGCGGTAGCAATCAGCCCCAGCATTTT.

The chain's CDR3 is CASSSQGRTGYNTEAFF. The DNA of the CDR3 is TGCGCCAGCAGCTCACAAGGAAGGACAGGGTATAACACTGAAGCTTTCTTT. The rearrangement joins TRBV5-1 to TRBJ1-1; 8 bases align to TRBD1. The CDR3 consists of 17 residues. Germline V gene lookup returns CDR1 SGHRS and CDR2 YFSETQ. V shed 3 bases and J 2 bases; nucleotides not matched to a gene: 12. Full variable domain (rest looked up from reference TRBV5-1 and TRBJ1-1): KAGVTQTPRYLIKTRGQQVTLSCSPISGHRSVSWYQQTPGQGLQFLFEYFSETQRNKGNFPGRFSGRQFSNSRSEMNVSTLELGDSALYLCASSSQGRTGYNTEAFFGQGTRLTVV.

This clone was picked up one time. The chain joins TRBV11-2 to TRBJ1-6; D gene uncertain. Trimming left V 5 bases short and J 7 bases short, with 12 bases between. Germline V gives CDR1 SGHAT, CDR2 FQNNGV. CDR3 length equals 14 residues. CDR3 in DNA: TGTGCCAGCAGCCCCACCCCCAGGAATTCACCCCTCCACTTT. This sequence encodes CASSPTPRNSPLHF.

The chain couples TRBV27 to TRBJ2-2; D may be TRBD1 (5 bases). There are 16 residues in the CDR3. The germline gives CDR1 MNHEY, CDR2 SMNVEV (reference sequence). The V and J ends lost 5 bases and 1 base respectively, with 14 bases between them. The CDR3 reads CASSPLLGQNTGELFF. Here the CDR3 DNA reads TGTGCCAGCAGTCCTCTCTTGGGGCAGAACACCGGGGAGCTGTTTTTT.

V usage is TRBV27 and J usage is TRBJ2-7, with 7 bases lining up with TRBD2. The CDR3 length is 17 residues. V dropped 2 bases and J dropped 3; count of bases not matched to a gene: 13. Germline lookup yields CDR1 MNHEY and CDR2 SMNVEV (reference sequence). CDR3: CASSLEGPGLVLYEQYF. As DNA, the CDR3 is TGTGCCAGCAGTTTAGAGGGGCCCGGACTAGTGCTCTACGAGCAGTACTTC.